What follows are 25 T cell receptor beta chains derived from one specimen sequenced in a study of neurological immune-mediated disorders (dated by TCRdb to about 2019). The library was produced with 5' RACE. The sequencing machine was an Illumina HiSeq 2500. Using fastp at Q25 and MiXCR, TCRdb reprocessed the public reads and kept productive beta chains. Each CDR3 protein appears once, grouped with its most common genes and DNA. The sample table holds 30,000 to 45,000 distinct CDR3 sequences, of which approximately 5% were seen once. In total, the top ten clones hold 9% to 10% of the sample. Sequenced material: CD4+ T cells from blood. The receptor source for this set is a man aged 18 to 29 in good health.

This clonotype was picked up many times. The chain employs TRBV5-1 and TRBJ1-6; the match to TRBD1 covers 9 bases. Germline CDR1 SGHRS, CDR2 YFSETQ. This CDR3 comprises 13 residues. With 5 bases clipped from V and 8 bases from J, the junction kept 2 bases outside the gene matches. Here the CDR3 DNA reads TGCGCCAGCAGGGGACAGGGAGATTCACCCCTCCACTTT. Protein sequence: CASRGQGDSPLHF. The full variable domain, with the rest looked up from reference TRBV5-1 and TRBJ1-6, is KAGVTQTPRYLIKTRGQQVTLSCSPISGHRSVSWYQQTPGQGLQFLFEYFSETQRNKGNFPGRFSGRQFSNSRSEMNVSTLELGDSALYLCASRGQGDSPLHFGNGTRLTVT.

This clonotype was counted many times. Here the CDR3 DNA reads TGTGCCAGCAGACTCATAGCGGGCCTGGATTACGAGCAGTACTTC. Translation gives CASRLIAGLDYEQYF. The V call is TRBV6-2 or TRBV6-3, the J call TRBJ2-7; 7 nucleotides line up with TRBD2. Losses at the gene ends were 6 bases for V and 4 bases for J; bases not matched to a gene: 12. The CDR3 is made up of 15 amino acids. In germline, CDR1 is MNHEY, CDR2 SVGEGT.

At least ten counts were recorded for this clonotype. The chain joins TRBV6-6 to TRBJ1-1; D is possibly TRBD1 (6 bases). CDR3 length equals 13 residues. Trimming took 6 bases from V and 5 from J, leaving 13 bases between them. Per germline, CDR1 MNHNY and CDR2 SVGAGI (reference sequence). In DNA, the CDR3 is TGTGCCAGCAGCACAGGGACCCCAACTGAAGCTTTCTTT. Translated: CASSTGTPTEAFF.

Ten or more counts support this clonotype. The CDR3 coding sequence is TGTGCCAGCAGCCGAGAGAGAATGAACACTGAAGCTTTCTTT. As protein: CASSRERMNTEAFF. This sequence joins TRBV4-2 and TRBJ1-1; no firm D call. Germline assignment: CDR1 LGHNA and CDR2 YNFKEQ. The V and J ends lost 4 bases and 0 bases respectively, with 9 bases between them. The CDR3 length is 14 residues.

This clonotype has at least ten counts. The chain links TRBV27 to TRBJ1-1; 7 bases match TRBD1. The CDR3 loop spans 17 amino acids. V trimming: 5 bases; J trimming: 2 bases; junction bases outside the gene matches: 14. The germline CDR1 and CDR2 sequences are MNHEY and SMNVEV (reference sequence). As DNA, the CDR3 is TGTGCCAGCAGTCTTTATGGGCAAGGGACAGCTAACACTGAAGCTTTCTTT. Amino acid sequence: CASSLYGQGTANTEAFF.

There are many counts of this clonotype. CDR3 protein: CAITSSNGDTQYF. The CDR3 DNA is TGTGCCATCACTAGCTCAAATGGAGATACGCAGTATTTT. The chain combines TRBV10-3 with TRBJ2-3, with D possibly being TRBD2 (5 bases). CDR1 is ENHRY, CDR2 SYGVKD, per germline. The CDR3 runs 13 residues. Between the trimmed V and J ends, which lost 7 bases and 5 bases, there was a span of 13 bases.

This clonotype was observed at least ten times. The chain links TRBV27 to TRBJ2-7; D unclear. This CDR3 has 10 amino acids. Trimming removed 5 bases from V and 2 bases from J, with 1 base in between. The germline V gene encodes CDR1 MNHEY and CDR2 SMNVEV (reference sequence). The CDR3 coding sequence is TGTGCCAGCAGTCCCTACGAGCAGTACTTC. Its protein is CASSPYEQYF.

This clonotype was recorded at least ten times. The genes are TRBV20-1 and TRBJ1-6; 7 bases fit TRBD1. The CDR3 has 19 residues. Germline lookup yields CDR1 DFQATT and CDR2 SNEGSKA (reference sequence). V shed 0 bases and J 2 bases; nucleotides not matched to a gene: 13. The CDR3 nucleotides are TGCAGTGCTAGAGATGTTACCGGGACAGAACAGGCCTATAATTCACCCCTCCACTTT. Its translation: CSARDVTGTEQAYNSPLHF.

This clonotype was seen ten or more times. The chain joins TRBV10-2 to TRBJ1-3; 8 bases line up with TRBD1. The CDR3 covers 14 residues. The junction had 5 bases not matched to a gene; V was cut back by 6 bases and J by 4 bases. Looked up from germline, CDR1 is WSHSY and CDR2 is SAAADI. In DNA form, the CDR3 reads TGCGCCAGCAGCAGGGGGCTGGACGGAAACACCATATATTTT. It translates to CASSRGLDGNTIYF.

This clonotype was observed at least ten times. The chain carries TRBV20-1 and TRBJ2-7; D possibly corresponds to TRBD2 (6 bases). Trimming shortened V by 0 bases and J by 3 bases, and 9 bases separated the two germline ends. In germline, CDR1 is DFQATT, CDR2 SNEGSKA (reference sequence). CDR3 length: 13 amino acids. CDR3 coding DNA: TGCAGTGCTAGAGATGGGGGGAACTACGAGCAGTACTTC. Amino acids: CSARDGGNYEQYF.

This clonotype rates as medium-sized. This sequence joins TRBV3-1 and TRBJ1-6; D unclear. The germline V gene encodes CDR1 LGHDT and CDR2 YNNKEL (reference sequence). The V and J ends lost 1 base and 15 bases respectively, with 13 bases between them. The CDR3 loop spans 13 amino acids. The CDR3 spells CASSQVSAQNLHF. CDR3 nucleotide sequence: TGTGCCAGCAGCCAAGTTTCGGCGCAGAACCTCCACTTT.

This clonotype was seen many times. This sequence joins TRBV20-1 and TRBJ2-5, with 8 bases that match TRBD1. The trim removed 1 base at V and 5 bases at J, leaving 15 bases unmatched. This CDR3 contains 17 residues. Germline values: CDR1 DFQATT, CDR2 SNEGSKA (reference sequence). CDR3 in DNA: TGCAGTGCTAGAGGGATACCTCCCGGGACAGGTTGGGAGACCCAGTACTTC. Protein product: CSARGIPPGTGWETQYF.

This clonotype has a count of ten or more. The chain couples TRBV7-6 to TRBJ2-5; 10 nucleotides match TRBD2. Germline loops: CDR1 SGHVS, CDR2 FNYEAQ. The CDR3 extends over 16 amino acids. With V trimmed by 1 base and J by 5 bases, 7 bases remained unmatched. CDR3 region: CASSLGALAGLETQYF. The CDR3 region has the DNA TGTGCCAGCAGCTTAGGTGCACTAGCGGGGCTGGAGACCCAGTACTTC.

There are many counts of this clonotype. The CDR3 bases are TGTGCCAGCAGTTTATTCCCGGGTTCGGACACCGGGGAGCTGTTTTTT. As protein: CASSLFPGSDTGELFF. The rearrangement links TRBV27 to TRBJ2-2; D is ambiguous. Trimming removed 1 base at V and 3 bases at J, with 12 bases between. Germline lookup yields CDR1 MNHEY and CDR2 SMNVEV (reference sequence). CDR3 length equals 16 residues.

This clonotype was recorded many times. The gene calls are TRBV3-1 and TRBJ2-4; D is unclear. Trimming took off 1 base at V and 3 bases at J, with 4 bases between the two ends. CDR1 is LGHDT, CDR2 YNNKEL, per germline (reference sequence). The CDR3 totals 13 residues. The CDR3 DNA reads TGTGCCAGCAGCCAAGGCGGCAAAAACATTCAGTACTTC. Translated, it gives CASSQGGKNIQYF. Full variable domain (remainder filled in from reference TRBV3-1 and TRBJ2-4): DTAVSQTPKYLVTQMGNDKSIKCEQNLGHDTMYWYKQDSKKFLKIMFSYNNKELIINETVPNRFSPKSPDKAHLNLHINSLELGDSAVYFCASSQGGKNIQYFGAGTRLSVL.

At least ten counts were recorded for this clonotype. The V and J genes are TRBV20-1 and TRBJ1-1, with 8 nucleotides matching TRBD1. V was pared by 7 bases and J by 0 bases, with 4 bases of the junction left unmatched. The length of the CDR3 is 13 residues. Per the germline V gene, CDR1 is DFQATT and CDR2 is SNEGSKA (reference sequence). The CDR3 is CSVAGGMNTEAFF. Written as DNA, the CDR3 is TGCAGTGTCGCAGGGGGCATGAACACTGAAGCTTTCTTT.

This clonotype was seen ten or more times. The chain recombines TRBV12-5 with TRBJ1-2; the D is unclear. The CDR3 extends over 14 amino acids. The V gene's germline CDR1 is LGHNT and CDR2 FRNRAP. The ends were cut back, 0 bases at V and 7 bases at J, with 12 bases in the middle. CDR3 in DNA: TGTGCTAGTGGTTTGGTTCCCCAGGCTTTTGGCTACACCTTC. Residues: CASGLVPQAFGYTF. Full variable domain (rest looked up from reference TRBV12-5 and TRBJ1-2): DARVTQTPRHKVTEMGQEVTMRCQPILGHNTVFWYRQTMMQGLELLAYFRNRAPLDDSGMPKDRFSAEMPDATLATLKIQPSEPRDSAVYFCASGLVPQAFGYTFGSGTRLTVV.

At least ten counts were recorded for this clonotype. The chain is built from TRBV14 and TRBJ2-1, with TRBD2 matching 11 bases. J was trimmed by 4 bases and V by 0 bases; bases with no gene match: 11. The V gene's germline CDR1 is SGHDN and CDR2 FVKESK. The CDR3 covers 19 residues. The CDR3: CASSQDTAHGTSGYNEQFF. The CDR3 bases are TGTGCCAGCAGCCAAGATACGGCCCATGGGACTAGCGGTTACAATGAGCAGTTCTTC.

This clonotype was counted at least ten times. The J gene is TRBJ2-1, the V gene TRBV4-1; D unresolved. The CDR3 length is 15 residues. V dropped 0 bases and J dropped 5 bases, with 11 bases sitting between them. Germline values: CDR1 MGHRA, CDR2 YSYEKL. In nucleotides, the CDR3 is TGCGCCAGCAGCCAAGAAGGATTAGTCCACAATGAGCAGTTCTTC. It translates to CASSQEGLVHNEQFF.

This clonotype is labeled medium-sized. This chain joins TRBV29-1 and TRBJ2-3; 9 bases map to TRBD1. V gave up 5 bases and J gave up 4 bases; unmatched junction bases: 4. The germline CDR1 and CDR2 sequences are SQVTM and ANQGSEA. This CDR3 has 13 residues. Written as DNA, the CDR3 is TGCAGCGTTCATGACAGGGGGGCAGATACGCAGTATTTT. Residues: CSVHDRGADTQYF.

There are many counts of this clonotype. The chain employs TRBV6-2 or TRBV6-3 and TRBJ1-1; D is undetermined. V gave up 5 bases and J gave up 1 base, with 8 bases separating them. CDR1 MNHEY and CDR2 SVGEGT come from the germline V gene. This CDR3 is 13 amino acids long. CDR3 protein: CASSTTPNTEAFF. The CDR3 region has the DNA TGTGCCAGCAGTACAACACCGAACACTGAAGCTTTCTTT.

In its sample, this clonotype was seen many times. This chain joins TRBV11-2 and TRBJ2-3; D perhaps matches TRBD2 (5 bases). Germline assignment: CDR1 SGHAT and CDR2 FQNNGV. The CDR3 has 17 amino acids. Trimming took 1 base from V and 4 from J, leaving 18 bases between them. DNA of the CDR3: TGTGCCAGCAGCTTAGCCCCTCCTGGCTCGGGATCAGATACGCAGTATTTT. Amino acid sequence: CASSLAPPGSGSDTQYF.

This clonotype was detected many times. V gene TRBV7-8 combines with J gene TRBJ2-4, with a weak D call TRBD1 (6 bases). CDR1 SGHVS and CDR2 FQNEAQ come from the germline V gene. Trimming removed 5 bases at V and 6 bases at J, with 11 bases between. This CDR3 region has 13 residues. The CDR3 bases are TGTGCCAGCAGCAAATTGGGGGCAAACATTCAGTACTTC. The encoded protein is CASSKLGANIQYF.

This clonotype was counted ten times or more. The chain couples TRBV15 to TRBJ2-2; D is perhaps TRBD1 (6 bases). CDR1 is LNHNV, CDR2 YYDKDF, per germline (reference sequence). The CDR3 contains 14 residues. The V end lost 4 bases, the J end lost 1 base, and 7 bases lay between the germline ends. The CDR3 reads CATSKQGNTGELFF. In DNA form, the CDR3 reads TGTGCCACCAGCAAACAGGGGAACACCGGGGAGCTGTTTTTT.

This clonotype was found many times. This sequence joins TRBV6-1 and TRBJ2-5; the D gene is possibly TRBD2 (5 bases). The CDR3 spans 14 residues. Per germline, CDR1 MNHNS and CDR2 SASEGT. Deletions cut 3 bases from V and 1 base from J, with 9 bases between. The CDR3, as DNA: TGTGCCAGCAGTGAGTGGACTGCCCAAGAGACCCAGTACTTC. As protein: CASSEWTAQETQYF.